This TCR beta chain emerged from a study of PD-1 blockade in mismatch repair-deficient tumors (dated by TCRdb to the late 2010s). For context, the study as a whole: Between September 2013 and 2016, the trial enrolled 70 to 100 consecutive patients with over 10 mismatch repair-deficient cancer types, every one of whom had been previously treated and was progressing. Deep sequencing of TCR CDR3 regions was used to track tumor-associated T cell clones in peripheral blood of patients responding to PD-1 blockade. The paper as a whole reports these results and caveats: Clonal expansion was elicited by three of seven peptides, and about 150 unique blood TCRs were yielded, about seven of which were also found in tumor; all positive peptides were derived from frameshift mutations. Tumor-resident clones, often undetectable in blood before treatment, expanded rapidly after pembrolizumab and then contracted, generally before radiologic responses.

The protocol used for the library was the immunoSEQ multiplex PCR assay. The original methods were these. A clone was defined as neoantigen-specific if the clone expanded significantly to the relevant peptide but showed no significant expansion to any other peptide tested. The clones in this table, taken by TCRdb from immuneACCESS, are in-frame only. Not every clone is retained; where verified, under half of the shortfall comes from an unresolved V gene, and the cause of the rest is unknown. D and trimming were read from the DNA, whereas the V and J calls and clone size are those reported in that table. In all, the sample holds about 9,200 clones, and 75% to 90% of those were seen once. The ten largest clonotypes hold around 20% of the sample. Per the publication, the time point label means: roughly 11-day in vitro stimulation with candidate neoantigen peptide 2. For every enrolled patient, mismatch repair deficiency was confirmed by either polymerase chain reaction or immunohistochemistry. TCR sequencing was carried out for a few patients who responded to pembrolizumab therapy. About 7 ELISpot-reactive candidate neoantigen peptides were each used in a roughly 10-day in vitro stimulation before TCR sequencing. A control culture without peptide was run identically and served as baseline for clone fold-change calculations. Pembrolizumab PD-1 blockade was prospectively tested in advanced mismatch repair-deficient cancers, regardless of tissue of origin, in the phase II trial.

Remarks on this clone: Its antigen is not yet known. No per-base quality is available; no much larger clone lies one base away.

The CDR3, from cysteine to phenylalanine, totals 15 residues. Kept here is only the CDR3 DNA, which spans 45 bases and is read in frame from base 1. At the junction V is shortened by 6 bases and J by 5 bases; bases outside the gene matches: 8. Looking up the germline V gene (reference sequence) yields CDR1 LNHDA and CDR2 SQIVND. In this chain, TRBV19 is recombined with TRBJ1-4; TRBD1 fits 8 bases in the junction. This receptor was identified in an adult with mismatch repair-deficient cancer. Specimen: cells cultured in vitro, collected from a patient treated with pembrolizumab. The CDR3 reads as follows: CASRGRDRINEKLFF. At the DNA level, the sequence is TGTGCCAGTAGGGGCCGGGACAGGATAAATGAAAAACTGTTTTTT.